The rows below give T cell receptor beta chains drawn from one sample of a study of blood T cell repertoires in COVID-19. Some clones are missing from TCRdb's copy, which holds only in-frame ones; the method was immunoSEQ multiplex PCR. Here the sample spans around 300,000 clones, 80% to 90% being singletons. What was sequenced was peripheral blood. The receptors originated from a man between 45 and 60 years old with active or convalescent COVID-19. Both conserved end residues are part of each CDR3. The D gene is left open where the match is weak. Only part of the rows carry a size: once, few, many, or a class if the clone is expanded.

clone_size	v_call	d_call	j_call	cdr3_aa	cdr3_nt
.	TRBV19	TRBD1	TRBJ1-6	CATGDRINSPLHF	TGTGCCACTGGGGACAGAATTAATTCACCCCTCCACTTT
.	TRBV6-6	.	TRBJ1-2	CASSYTQGTPTF	TGTGCCAGCAGTTACACACAGGGCACTCCCACCTTC
.	TRBV19	.	TRBJ2-7	CASRESGLRGTYEQYF	TGTGCCAGTAGAGAAAGCGGACTGAGGGGGACCTACGAGCAGTACTTC
.	TRBV24-1	.	TRBJ2-1	CATSVGGNEQFF	TGTGCCACCAGTGTCGGCGGGAATGAGCAGTTCTTC
.	TRBV19	TRBD1	TRBJ1-4	CATSGTGYEKLFF	TGTGCCACTTCCGGGACAGGATATGAAAAACTGTTTTTT
.	TRBV7-9	.	TRBJ2-3	CASSPWTASTSTDTQYF	TGTGCCAGCAGCCCATGGACAGCATCTACTAGCACAGATACGCAGTATTTT
.	TRBV5-4	TRBD2	TRBJ2-7	CASSSLTSGIYEQYF	TGTGCCAGCAGTTCCCTGACTAGCGGGATTTACGAGCAGTACTTC
once	TRBV6-5	TRBD1	TRBJ2-1	CASKTGTATYNEQFF	TGTGCCAGCAAAACCGGGACAGCCACCTACAATGAGCAGTTCTTC
.	TRBV15	.	TRBJ1-5	CATSRDLYQPQHF	TGTGCCACCAGCAGAGATTTATATCAGCCCCAGCATTTT
.	TRBV7-2	.	TRBJ1-1	CASSLGQATEAFF	TGTGCCAGCAGCTTGGGCCAGGCCACTGAAGCTTTCTTT
.	TRBV28	TRBD1	TRBJ1-2	CASSPGTGEGYTF	TGTGCCAGCAGCCCCGGGACAGGGGAAGGCTACACCTTC
.	TRBV19	.	TRBJ1-2	CASSEYQGRNYGYTF	TGTGCCAGTAGCGAATATCAGGGGCGTAACTATGGCTACACCTTC
.	TRBV9	.	TRBJ2-2	CASSETRPNTGELFF	TGTGCCAGCAGCGAGACTAGACCGAACACCGGGGAGCTGTTTTTT
.	TRBV4-2	.	TRBJ2-1	CASSQEAGTTNNEQFF	TGTGCCAGCAGCCAAGAGGCCGGGACAACTAACAATGAGCAGTTCTTC
.	TRBV7-2	TRBD1	TRBJ1-2	CASRQDRVNGYTF	TGTGCCAGCAGACAGGACAGGGTAAATGGCTACACCTTC
.	TRBV24-1	.	TRBJ1-2	CATSDGSGTGGYTF	TGTGCCACCAGTGATGGATCCGGGACTGGTGGCTACACCTTC
.	TRBV15	TRBD2	TRBJ2-1	CATSRGGSYNEQFF	TGTGCCACCAGCCGGGGGGGTTCCTACAATGAGCAGTTCTTC
.	TRBV2	TRBD1	TRBJ1-1	CASPKGQGAKAEAFF	TGTGCCAGCCCGAAGGGACAGGGGGCGAAGGCTGAAGCTTTCTTT
.	TRBV7-2	.	TRBJ2-2	CASSSLYAGSEGGELFF	TGTGCCAGCAGCTCATTATACGCGGGTAGCGAAGGCGGGGAGCTGTTTTTT
.	TRBV20-1	.	TRBJ1-2	CSARYSGGYTF	TGCAGTGCTAGATACAGCGGTGGCTACACCTTC
.	TRBV28	TRBD1	TRBJ1-5	CASSEGGQGNNQPQHF	TGTGCCAGCAGTGAGGGGGGACAGGGTAACAATCAGCCCCAGCATTTT
few	TRBV6-5	.	TRBJ1-3	CASIRDTSGNTIYF	TGTGCCAGCATACGAGACACCTCTGGAAACACCATATATTTT
once	TRBV9	TRBD2	TRBJ2-7	CASSVETSGVYEQYF	TGTGCCAGCAGCGTAGAGACTAGCGGGGTCTACGAGCAGTACTTC
.	TRBV19	TRBD2	TRBJ2-5	CATRLAGETQYF	TGTGCCACCCGACTAGCGGGAGAGACCCAGTACTTC
.	TRBV6-5	TRBD1	TRBJ2-7	CASSYAGGYEQYF	TGTGCCAGCAGTTATGCAGGGGGCTACGAGCAGTACTTC